These 10 T cell receptor beta chains came from one sample sequenced in a study of T cell repertoires in cytomegalovirus infection. Their target antigens are unknown. TCRdb analysed the reads with MiXCR anew, one entry per CDR3 protein. The sample shows about 920,000 distinct CDR3 sequences, around 30% of them seen only once. Sample: cultured CD8+ T cells from PBMCs, taken from culture after CMV antigen stimulation. The receptors shown here come from a human donor in good health (CMV status not recorded). Some clones in this sample may be carry-over from other donors' samples.

The J gene is TRBJ2-3, the V gene TRBV12-3 or TRBV12-4; the D gene is possibly TRBD1 (6 bases). Deletions cut 3 bases from V and 4 bases from J, with 11 bases between. The CDR3 covers 14 residues. DNA for the CDR3: TGTGCCAGCAGTTTCTACAGGGCGGCAGATACGCAGTATTTT. Its translation: CASSFYRAADTQYF.

This chain's CDR3 is CASSLPRDGRNTIYF. CDR3 bases: TGTGCCAGCAGTTTACCCCGGGACGGTCGAAACACCATATATTTT. V and J are TRBV12-3 or TRBV12-4 and TRBJ1-3; D may be TRBD1 (5 bases). This CDR3 is 15 amino acids long. Trimming removed 2 bases at V and 5 bases at J, with 13 bases between.

The V and J genes are TRBV29-1 and TRBJ2-2; 7 positions match TRBD2. Germline lookup yields CDR1 SQVTM and CDR2 ANQGSEA. The V gene end was trimmed by 3 bases and the J gene end by 3 bases; junction bases not matched to a gene: 4. The CDR3 is 14 amino acids. Here the CDR3 reads CSVEGGGHTGELFF. CDR3 nucleotides: TGCAGCGTTGAGGGGGGGGGTCACACCGGGGAGCTGTTTTTT.

In this sample, this clonotype turned up a few times. The V gene is TRBV4-1, the J gene TRBJ2-5, with 11 bases lining up with TRBD2. Trimming cost V 2 bases and J 5 bases; bases outside gene matches: 10. Germline values: CDR1 MGHRA, CDR2 YSYEKL. The CDR3 loop spans 17 amino acids. The CDR3 protein is CASSQYSGGASRETQYF. The CDR3, as DNA: TGCGCCAGCAGCCAATATAGCGGGGGGGCGTCCAGGGAGACCCAGTACTTC.

This clonotype was observed at least ten times. CDR3: CASSFSFGTGESTTGELFF. CDR3 bases: TGTGCCAGCAGTTTCAGTTTTGGGACAGGGGAATCTACAACCGGGGAGCTGTTTTTT. The chain joins TRBV7-9 to TRBJ2-2, with TRBD1 identical over 10 bases. This CDR3 contains 19 residues. Germline CDR1 reads SEHNR; CDR2 reads FQNEAQ (reference sequence). V was clipped by 6 bases and J by 5 bases; unmatched bases: 18. The whole variable domain, remainder taken from reference TRBV7-9 and TRBJ2-2, is DTGVSQNPRHKITKRGQNVTFRCDPISEHNRLYWYRQTLGQGPEFLTYFQNEAQLEKSRLLSDRFSAERPKGSFSTLEIQRTEQGDSAMYLCASSFSFGTGESTTGELFFGEGSRLTVL.

The rearrangement joins TRBV5-4 to TRBJ1-3; D is perhaps TRBD1 (6 bases). Deletions cut 4 bases from V and 2 bases from J, with 19 bases between. Germline V gene lookup returns CDR1 SGHNT and CDR2 YYREEE (reference sequence). CDR3 size: 17 residues. The CDR3 protein is CASSRGPGPRAGNTIYF. CDR3 sequence (DNA): TGTGCCAGCAGCCGGGGGCCAGGGCCAAGGGCTGGAAACACCATATATTTT.

This clonotype was observed a few times. V usage is TRBV6-5 and J usage is TRBJ2-1, with D possibly TRBD2 on 7 matching bases. Germline V CDR1 and CDR2: MNHEY, SVGAGI. V gave up 8 bases and J gave up 9 bases, with 23 bases separating them. The CDR3 extends over 15 amino acids. The chain's CDR3 is CASGAGARGPLEQFF. The DNA for the CDR3 is TGTGCCAGCGGCGCGGGGGCACGGGGTCCTCTTGAGCAGTTCTTC.

For this clonotype: The junction differs from germline at one of its ends, possibly a read error. The V gene is TRBV5-1, the J gene TRBJ2-7; D is unclear. CDR1 and CDR2 (germline): SGHRS, YFSETQ. This CDR3 region has 14 residues. CDR3 amino acids: CASRFAPPAYGQYF. The CDR3 region has the DNA TGCGCCAGCAGATTTGCACCCCCCGCCTACGGGCAGTACTTC. The whole variable domain, remainder taken from reference TRBV5-1 and TRBJ2-7, is KAGVTQTPRYLIKTRGQQVTLSCSPISGHRSVSWYQQTPGQGLQFLFEYFSETQRNKGNFPGRFSGRQFSNSRSEMNVSTLELGDSALYLCASRFAPPAYGQYFGPGTRLTVT.

This clonotype has only a few counts. This sequence joins TRBV7-8 and TRBJ2-7; perhaps TRBD1 as D (6 bases). The CDR3 is 13 residues long. Germline V CDR1 and CDR2: SGHVS, FQNEAQ. The CDR3 loop reads CASSTGGLYEQYV. CDR3 nucleotide sequence: TGTGCCAGCAGCACTGGGGGCCTCTACGAGCAGTATGTC.

This clonotype showed up many times. CDR3 residues: CASSLGGDRAETQYF. The CDR3 DNA reads TGTGCCAGCAGCTTAGGCGGTGACAGGGCGGAGACCCAGTACTTC. The V and J genes are TRBV7-8 and TRBJ2-5; TRBD1 matches 7 bases. J was trimmed by 5 bases and V by 1 base; bases with no gene match: 7. The germline gives CDR1 SGHVS, CDR2 FQNEAQ. This CDR3 comprises 15 residues.